A single sample gave rise to the 25 T cell receptor beta chains below, sequenced in a study of graft-versus-host responses after intestinal transplantation. Using immunoSEQ multiplex PCR, the repertoire was profiled, and TCRdb retains in-frame clones only, with some absent. The data show 45,000 to 65,000 clones, about 94% seen once. These receptors have no identified antigens. Sample: unstimulated CD4+ T cells sorted from spleen or lymph node cells, taken before transplant. Receptor source: a human donor who was the organ donor for an intestinal transplant.

The J gene is TRBJ2-1, the V gene TRBV7-2; D remains unclear. V was cut by 2 bases and J by 3 bases, with 5 bases left in between. This CDR3 is 13 amino acids long. Germline V gives CDR1 SGHTA, CDR2 FQGNSA. The CDR3 is CASSLNNYNEQFF. Written as DNA, the CDR3 is TGTGCCAGCAGCTTAAACAACTACAATGAGCAGTTCTTC.

DNA of the CDR3: TGTGCCAGCAGCCAAAGACAGGGACGTGCTAATGAGCAGTTCTTC. It specifies CASSQRQGRANEQFF. This rearrangement joins TRBV7-2 to TRBJ2-1; 7 positions match TRBD1. Losses at the gene ends were 5 bases for V and 7 bases for J; bases not matched to a gene: 11. CDR1 and CDR2 from the germline V gene are SGHTA and FQGNSA. CDR3 size: 15 residues.

This rearrangement joins TRBV2 to TRBJ2-5; TRBD2 matches 13 bases. Trimming at V came to 4 bases and at J to 1 base, leaving 3 bases not matched to a gene. In germline, CDR1 is SNHLY, CDR2 FYNNEI. The CDR3 loop spans 16 amino acids. DNA for the CDR3: TGTGCCAGCAGTGCTGGACTAGCGGGGGCCCAAGAGACCCAGTACTTC. It is translated as CASSAGLAGAQETQYF.

This sequence joins TRBV9 and TRBJ2-1, with D maybe TRBD2 (5 bases). Trimming removed 4 bases from V and 8 bases from J, with 13 bases in between. CDR1 and CDR2 from the germline V gene are SGDLS and YYNGEE. The CDR3 loop spans 13 amino acids. The CDR3 reads CASSPSRRDEQFF. The DNA for the CDR3 is TGTGCCAGCAGCCCCTCTCGGCGGGATGAGCAGTTCTTC.

The chain combines TRBV4-1 with TRBJ2-7; the D gene could be TRBD1 or TRBD2 (5 bases each). Per the germline V gene, CDR1 is MGHRA and CDR2 is YSYEKL. The V end lost 0 bases, the J end lost 8 bases, and 14 bases lay between the germline ends. The CDR3 runs 14 residues. The CDR3 protein is CASSQDWGPDQQYF. The CDR3, as DNA: TGCGCCAGCAGCCAAGATTGGGGACCGGACCAGCAGTACTTC.

This clone was seen a handful of times. The chain recombines TRBV27 with TRBJ2-5; D is unresolved. This CDR3 comprises 13 residues. Germline loops: CDR1 MNHEY, CDR2 SMNVEV (reference sequence). V lost 8 bases and J lost 2, with 12 bases in between. The CDR3: CASLARRQETQYF. CDR3 nucleotides: TGTGCCAGCCTCGCCAGGAGACAAGAGACCCAGTACTTC.

This chain connects TRBV27 to TRBJ2-5; D remains unclear. The CDR3 spans 13 residues. Trimming removed 6 bases at V and 4 bases at J, with 12 bases between. Germline-derived CDR1 and CDR2 are MNHEY and SMNVEV (reference sequence). CDR3 nucleotides: TGTGCCAGCAGCTCCTGGGTCTTAGAGACCCAGTACTTC. Its translation is CASSSWVLETQYF.

This clone has only one observation. V is TRBV18 and J is TRBJ2-7, with TRBD1 matching over 8 bases. This CDR3 is built from 14 residues. V was pared by 5 bases and J by 4 bases, with 7 bases of the junction left unmatched. Per germline, CDR1 KGHSH and CDR2 LQKENI. For the CDR3, the DNA is TGTGCCAGCTCAGAGAGGACAGGGAAATACGAGCAGTACTTC. Amino acid sequence: CASSERTGKYEQYF.

The V gene is TRBV11-3, the J gene TRBJ1-3, with TRBD1 as a possible D gene (6 bases). Germline V lookup: CDR1 SGHNT, CDR2 YENEEA. The CDR3 contains 18 residues. V was trimmed by 3 bases and J by 3 bases, leaving 21 bases between them. Here the CDR3 reads CASSLGRGARKGGNTIYF. DNA of the CDR3: TGTGCCAGCAGCTTGGGCCGGGGGGCTAGAAAAGGTGGAAACACCATATATTTT.

The CDR3 bases are TGTGCCAGCTCACTCGCCGGGACTCTCTCCTACGAGCAGTACTTC. Protein product: CASSLAGTLSYEQYF. The rearrangement uses TRBV18 and TRBJ2-5; tentative D call: TRBD2 (6 bases). TRBJ2-7 matches the DNA end more closely, so the J call is doubtful. Germline loops: CDR1 KGHSH, CDR2 LQKENI. The CDR3 totals 15 residues.

V and J are TRBV18 and TRBJ2-7; 9 bases match TRBD1. With V trimmed by 0 bases and J by 3 bases, 3 bases remained unmatched. CDR3 length: 15 residues. Germline CDR1 reads KGHSH; CDR2 reads LQKENI. In DNA, the CDR3 is TGTGCCAGCTCACCACCGGGACAGGGTCGCTACGAGCAGTACTTC. Amino acids: CASSPPGQGRYEQYF. Drawing the rest from reference TRBV18 and TRBJ2-7, the complete variable domain is NAGVMQNPRHLVRRRGQEARLRCSPMKGHSHVYWYRQLPEEGLKFMVYLQKENIIDESGMPKERFSAEFPKEGPSILRIQQVVRGDSAAYFCASSPPGQGRYEQYFGPGTRLTVT.

This sequence joins TRBV2 and TRBJ2-3; the match to TRBD2 covers 9 bases. The CDR3 length is 15 residues. J lost 7 bases, V lost 4 bases, and 9 bases had no gene match. CDR1 is SNHLY, CDR2 FYNNEI, per germline. The CDR3 DNA is TGTGCCAGCAGTGTGACTAGCGGCCAAGCTAATACGCAGTATTTT. This gives the protein CASSVTSGQANTQYF.

The rearrangement joins TRBV19 to TRBJ2-3, with 9 bases fitting TRBD2. This CDR3 has 15 amino acids. V trimming: 3 bases; J trimming: 6 bases; junction bases outside the gene matches: 7. Germline CDR1 and CDR2: LNHDA and SQIVND (reference sequence). CDR3 coding DNA: TGTGCCAGTAGTATCCGGCCTAGCGGGGAGGATACGCAGTATTTT. It codes for CASSIRPSGEDTQYF.

The J gene is TRBJ2-7, the V gene TRBV2; the D is unclear. CDR1 is SNHLY, CDR2 FYNNEI, per germline. The V end lost 8 bases, the J end lost 1 base, and 15 bases lay between the germline ends. The length of the CDR3 is 14 residues. The CDR3 spells CASRPGLLSYEQYF. In DNA, the CDR3 is TGTGCCAGCCGGCCCGGGTTGTTATCCTACGAGCAGTACTTC.

The rearrangement links TRBV5-1 to TRBJ1-1; a possible D gene is TRBD1 (6 bases). V was trimmed by 4 bases and J by 1 base, leaving 11 bases between them. Germline CDR1 SGHRS, CDR2 YFSETQ. The CDR3 consists of 14 residues. CDR3 sequence: CASSLQQGNTEAFF. In nucleotides, the CDR3 is TGCGCCAGCAGCCTACAACAGGGGAACACTGAAGCTTTCTTT.

The chain carries TRBV5-6 and TRBJ2-2; 9 bases map to TRBD2. Germline-derived CDR1 and CDR2 are SGHDT and YYEEEE. The CDR3 has 15 amino acids. J lost 7 bases, V lost 0 bases, and 4 bases had no gene match. The CDR3 bases are TGTGCCAGCAGCTTGGATCGCGGGGGGGGCGGGGAGCTGTTTTTT. The encoded protein is CASSLDRGGGGELFF.

J is TRBJ2-5 and V is TRBV11-1; 14 positions agree with TRBD2. After removal of 4 bases from V and 2 bases from J, the junction contained 6 bases not matched to a gene. The CDR3 runs 17 residues. Per germline, CDR1 SGHAT and CDR2 FQDESV (reference sequence). This CDR3 is CASSSTRTSGGQETQYF. CDR3 DNA: TGTGCCAGCAGCTCCACTCGGACTAGCGGGGGGCAAGAGACCCAGTACTTC.

The chain couples TRBV5-4 to TRBJ2-5; 8 bases align to TRBD2. The CDR3 is made up of 14 amino acids. With 7 bases clipped from V and 4 bases from J, the junction kept 9 bases outside the gene matches. CDR1 and CDR2 from the germline V gene are SGHNT and YYREEE (reference sequence). CDR3 in amino acids: CASSNSRGGETQYF. The CDR3 nucleotides read TGTGCCAGCTCCAATTCCCGGGGGGGAGAGACCCAGTACTTC. The variable domain in full, with the rest retrieved from reference TRBV5-4 and TRBJ2-5, is ETGVTQSPTHLIKTRGQQVTLRCSSQSGHNTVSWYQQALGQGPQFIFQYYREEENGRGNFPPRFSGLQFPNYSSELNVNALELDDSALYLCASSNSRGGETQYFGPGTRLLVL.

The chain uses TRBV19 and TRBJ1-2; D is perhaps TRBD1 (6 bases). Trimming left V 6 bases short and J 0 bases short, with 11 bases between. The CDR3 spans 14 residues. CDR1 and CDR2 from the germline V gene are LNHDA and SQIVND (reference sequence). The CDR3 here is CASRKQGTNYGYTF. CDR3 DNA sequence: TGTGCCAGTAGGAAACAGGGTACTAACTATGGCTACACCTTC.

The chain combines TRBV19 with TRBJ1-6; D call uncertain. Germline CDR1 is LNHDA and CDR2 is SQIVND (reference sequence). This CDR3 has 16 amino acids. V dropped 6 bases and J dropped 5 bases, with 17 bases sitting between them. The CDR3: CASSHRALTHNSPLHF. The CDR3 DNA reads as TGTGCCAGTAGCCACCGAGCACTGACCCATAATTCACCCCTCCACTTT.

This chain joins TRBV4-3 and TRBJ1-2; 9 nucleotides align to TRBD1. The J segment lost 7 bases and the V segment lost 1 base, leaving 7 bases of the junction unmatched. Germline-derived CDR1 and CDR2 are LGHNA and YSLEER. The CDR3 runs to 15 residues. The CDR3 loop reads CASSQATGTGSGYTF. The CDR3 DNA reads as TGCGCCAGCAGCCAAGCGACCGGGACAGGGTCTGGCTACACCTTC.

This clone was seen once. The chain combines TRBV2 with TRBJ1-1, with no clear D. V lost 0 bases, J lost 1 base, and 3 bases lay in between. The CDR3 is made up of 13 amino acids. Germline assignment: CDR1 SNHLY and CDR2 FYNNEI. The CDR3 DNA sequence: TGTGCCAGCAGTGAAGCCCCGAACACTGAAGCTTTCTTT. This gives the protein CASSEAPNTEAFF.

This sequence joins TRBV4-2 and TRBJ2-1; D possibly corresponds to TRBD2 (7 bases). V was clipped by 4 bases and J by 0 bases, with 22 bases between them. Germline-derived CDR1 and CDR2 are LGHNA and YNFKEQ. The CDR3 is made up of 19 amino acids. CDR3 DNA: TGTGCCAGCAGCCCCAAGCGGTGGCGGGGGCCCAGCTCCTACAATGAGCAGTTCTTC. This encodes CASSPKRWRGPSSYNEQFF.

The chain carries TRBV7-9 and TRBJ2-1; 8 bases are shared with TRBD1. The germline V gene encodes CDR1 SEHNR and CDR2 FQNEAQ (reference sequence). This CDR3 has 13 residues. V lost 4 bases and J lost 9; bases outside the gene matches: 5. Written as DNA, the CDR3 is TGTGCCAGCAGCTCGACAGGGGCGGGTGAGCAGTTCTTC. Protein sequence: CASSSTGAGEQFF.

CDR3 loop: CASSLAGGLGTGELFF. In DNA form, the CDR3 reads TGTGCCAGCAGCTTAGCGGGGGGGCTAGGCACCGGGGAGCTGTTTTTT. This rearrangement joins TRBV7-2 to TRBJ2-2; D might be TRBD2 (7 bases). Germline CDR1 and CDR2: SGHTA and FQGNSA. Trimming cost V 0 bases and J 4 bases, with 12 bases left between them. CDR3 size: 16 residues.